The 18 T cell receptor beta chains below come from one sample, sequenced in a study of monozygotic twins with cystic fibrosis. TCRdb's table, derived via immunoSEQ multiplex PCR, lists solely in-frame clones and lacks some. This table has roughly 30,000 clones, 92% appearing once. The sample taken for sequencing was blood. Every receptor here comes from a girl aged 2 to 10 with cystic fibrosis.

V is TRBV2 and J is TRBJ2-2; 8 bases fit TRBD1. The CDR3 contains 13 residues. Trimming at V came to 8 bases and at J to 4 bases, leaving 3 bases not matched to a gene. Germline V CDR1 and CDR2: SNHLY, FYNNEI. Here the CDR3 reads CASQGAITGELFF. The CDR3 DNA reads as TGTGCCAGCCAGGGGGCGATCACCGGGGAGCTGTTTTTT.

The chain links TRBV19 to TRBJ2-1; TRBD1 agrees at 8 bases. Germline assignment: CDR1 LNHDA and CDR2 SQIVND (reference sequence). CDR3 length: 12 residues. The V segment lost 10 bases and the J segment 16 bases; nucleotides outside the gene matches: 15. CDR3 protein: CATSYPGQDYFF. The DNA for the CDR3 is TGTGCCACCTCATACCCGGGACAGGATTACTTCTTC.

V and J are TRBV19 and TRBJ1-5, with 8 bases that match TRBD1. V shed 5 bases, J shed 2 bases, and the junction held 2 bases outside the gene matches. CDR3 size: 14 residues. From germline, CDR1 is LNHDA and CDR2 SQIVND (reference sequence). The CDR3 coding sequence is TGTGCCAGTAGTCCGACAGGGGGCAATCAGCCCCAGCATTTT. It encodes CASSPTGGNQPQHF. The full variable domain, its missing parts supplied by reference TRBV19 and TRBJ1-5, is DGGITQSPKYLFRKEGQNVTLSCEQNLNHDAMYWYRQDPGQGLRLIYYSQIVNDFQKGDIAEGYSVSREKKESFPLTVTSAQKNPTAFYLCASSPTGGNQPQHFGDGTRLSIL.

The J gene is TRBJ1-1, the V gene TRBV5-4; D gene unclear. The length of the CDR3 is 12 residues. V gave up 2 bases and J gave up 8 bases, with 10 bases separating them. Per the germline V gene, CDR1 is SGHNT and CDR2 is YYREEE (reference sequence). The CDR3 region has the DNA TGTGCCAGCAGCTTACCTCGGGGAGAAGCTTTCTTT. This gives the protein CASSLPRGEAFF.

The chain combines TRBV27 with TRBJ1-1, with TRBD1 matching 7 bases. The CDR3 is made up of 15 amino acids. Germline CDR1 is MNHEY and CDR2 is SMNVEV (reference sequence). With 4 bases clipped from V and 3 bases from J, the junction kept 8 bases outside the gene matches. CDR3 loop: CASSWRGRTDTEAFF. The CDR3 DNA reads TGTGCCAGCAGTTGGAGGGGGCGCACGGACACTGAAGCTTTCTTT.

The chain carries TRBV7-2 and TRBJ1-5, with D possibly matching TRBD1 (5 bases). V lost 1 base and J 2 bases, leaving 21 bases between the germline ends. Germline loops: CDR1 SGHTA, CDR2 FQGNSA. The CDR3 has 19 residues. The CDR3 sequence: CASSLDGAGIWWGNQPQHF. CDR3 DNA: TGTGCCAGCAGCTTAGATGGGGCAGGGATTTGGTGGGGCAATCAGCCCCAGCATTTT.

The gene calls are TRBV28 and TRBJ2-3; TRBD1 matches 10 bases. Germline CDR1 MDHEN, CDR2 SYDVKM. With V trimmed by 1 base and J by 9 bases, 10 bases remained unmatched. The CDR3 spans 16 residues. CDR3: CASSLSTGGGTPTQYF. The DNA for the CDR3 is TGTGCCAGCAGTTTATCGACAGGGGGCGGCACACCAACGCAGTATTTT.

The CDR3, as DNA: TGTGCCAGCAGCTCACAGGCTAACTATGGCTACACCTTC. Translated: CASSSQANYGYTF. V and J are TRBV7-2 and TRBJ1-2, with D perhaps TRBD1 (5 bases). Trimming left V 4 bases short and J 0 bases short, with 6 bases between. Germline V gives CDR1 SGHTA, CDR2 FQGNSA. The CDR3 sequence is 13 residues long. Full variable domain (missing parts from reference TRBV7-2 and TRBJ1-2): GAGVSQSPSNKVTEKGKDVELRCDPISGHTALYWYRQSLGQGLEFLIYFQGNSAPDKSGLPSDRFSAERTGGSVSTLTIQRTQQEDSAVYLCASSSQANYGYTFGSGTRLTVV.

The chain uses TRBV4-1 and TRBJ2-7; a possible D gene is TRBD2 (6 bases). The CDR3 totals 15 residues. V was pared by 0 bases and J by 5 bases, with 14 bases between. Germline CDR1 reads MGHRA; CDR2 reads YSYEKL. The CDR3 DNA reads TGCGCCAGCAGCCAAGAAAGTTATTGGAGGGACGAGCAGTACTTC. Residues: CASSQESYWRDEQYF.

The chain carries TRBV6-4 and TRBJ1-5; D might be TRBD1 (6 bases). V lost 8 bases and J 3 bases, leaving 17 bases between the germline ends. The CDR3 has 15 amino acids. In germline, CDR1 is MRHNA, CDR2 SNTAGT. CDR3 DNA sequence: TGTGCCAGCCCCGAAGGGGGGCTCGTCAATCAGCCCCAGCATTTT. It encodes CASPEGGLVNQPQHF.

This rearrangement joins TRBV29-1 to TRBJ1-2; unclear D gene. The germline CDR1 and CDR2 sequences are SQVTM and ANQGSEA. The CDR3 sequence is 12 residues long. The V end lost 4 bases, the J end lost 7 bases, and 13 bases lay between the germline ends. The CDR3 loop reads CSVVSQMGGYTF. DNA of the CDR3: TGCAGCGTTGTATCCCAGATGGGTGGCTACACCTTC.

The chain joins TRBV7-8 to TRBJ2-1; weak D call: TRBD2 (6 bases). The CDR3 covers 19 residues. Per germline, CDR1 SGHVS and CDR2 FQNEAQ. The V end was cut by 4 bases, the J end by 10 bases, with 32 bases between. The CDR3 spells CASSSSPRRVFGRREEQFF. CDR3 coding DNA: TGTGCCAGCAGCTCAAGCCCTCGGAGGGTCTTTGGAAGGAGAGAGGAGCAGTTCTTC.

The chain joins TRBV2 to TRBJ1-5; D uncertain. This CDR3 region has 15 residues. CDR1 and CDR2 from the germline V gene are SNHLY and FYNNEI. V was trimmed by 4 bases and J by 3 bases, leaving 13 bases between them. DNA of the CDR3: TGTGCCAGCAGTGCGAGAGAGGGTTACAATCAGCCCCAGCATTTT. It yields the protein CASSAREGYNQPQHF.

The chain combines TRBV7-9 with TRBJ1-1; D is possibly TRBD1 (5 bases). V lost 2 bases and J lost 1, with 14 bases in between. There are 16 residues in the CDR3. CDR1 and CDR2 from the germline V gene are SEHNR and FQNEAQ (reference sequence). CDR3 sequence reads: CASSLPGLNENTEAFF. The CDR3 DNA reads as TGTGCCAGCAGCTTACCGGGACTCAACGAGAACACTGAAGCTTTCTTT.

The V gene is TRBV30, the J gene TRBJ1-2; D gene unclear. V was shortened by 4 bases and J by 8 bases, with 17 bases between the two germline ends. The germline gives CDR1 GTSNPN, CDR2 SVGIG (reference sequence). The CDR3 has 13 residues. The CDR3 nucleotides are TGTGCCTGGACGCGGGCGGGATTGAGGGGCTACACCTTC. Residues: CAWTRAGLRGYTF.

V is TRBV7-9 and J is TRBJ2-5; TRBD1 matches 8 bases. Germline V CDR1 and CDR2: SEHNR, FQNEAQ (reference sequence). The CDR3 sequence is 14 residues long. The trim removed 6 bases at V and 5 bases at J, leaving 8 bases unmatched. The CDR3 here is CASRPRQGRETQYF. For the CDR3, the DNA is TGTGCCAGCAGGCCTAGACAGGGGAGGGAGACCCAGTACTTC.

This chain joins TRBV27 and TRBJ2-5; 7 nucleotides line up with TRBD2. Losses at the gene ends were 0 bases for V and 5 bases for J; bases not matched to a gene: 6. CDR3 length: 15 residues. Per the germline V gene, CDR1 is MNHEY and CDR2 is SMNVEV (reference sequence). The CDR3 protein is CASSLSNGRAETQYF. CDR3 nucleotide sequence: TGTGCCAGCAGTTTATCGAATGGGAGGGCGGAGACCCAGTACTTC.

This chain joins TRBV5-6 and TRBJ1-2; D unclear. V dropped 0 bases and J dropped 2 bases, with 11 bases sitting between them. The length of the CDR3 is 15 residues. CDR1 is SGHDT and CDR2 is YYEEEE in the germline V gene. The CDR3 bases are TGTGCCAGCAGCTTGGCTGATTTTGAGAACTATGGCTACACCTTC. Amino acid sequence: CASSLADFENYGYTF.